The 20 T cell receptor beta chains below were found in one sample sequenced in a study of T cell clonotyping in hematopoietic cell transplantation (dated by TCRdb to the early 2020s). Library creation used the immunoSEQ multiplex PCR assay. TCRdb took this table from immuneACCESS and kept in-frame rearrangements with V and J called. Such tables lack part of the clones; where checked against another copy, unresolved V genes explain under half of the gap, and the rest is unexplained. This sample is represented by approximately 50,000 clones; around 84% of them were singletons. The ten largest clones capture just under 6% of the sample. The meaning of the sample's time point label: recipient sample about 28 days before transplant, after cytoreduction. The sequences come from peripheral blood mononuclear cells, collected before stem cell transplant. The receptors shown here come from a man between 60 and 70 years old with biphenotypic leukemia. Some clones in this sample may be carry-over from other donors' samples.

The rearrangement links TRBV14 to TRBJ2-3; D remains ambiguous. V gave up 1 base and J gave up 8 bases, with 4 bases separating them. The CDR3 loop spans 11 amino acids. The germline CDR1 and CDR2 sequences are SGHDN and FVKESK. In nucleotides, the CDR3 is TGTGCCAGCAGCCAAGTTTCTACGCAGTATTTT. It specifies CASSQVSTQYF.

The chain links TRBV6-6 to TRBJ2-7; no clear D. V was pared by 0 bases and J by 6 bases, with 9 bases between. The CDR3 has 13 residues. Germline lookup yields CDR1 MNHNY and CDR2 SVGAGI (reference sequence). The CDR3 coding sequence is TGTGCCAGCAGTTACTCGTCGACTGGCGAGCAGTACTTC. Protein sequence: CASSYSSTGEQYF.

The chain couples TRBV28 to TRBJ1-1, with 9 bases aligning to TRBD1. Germline V lookup: CDR1 MDHEN, CDR2 SYDVKM. This CDR3 contains 14 residues. With 4 bases clipped from V and 7 bases from J, the junction kept 7 bases outside the gene matches. CDR3 protein: CASSSSGQGGEAFF. CDR3 in DNA: TGTGCCAGCAGTTCATCGGGACAGGGTGGTGAAGCTTTCTTT.

V is TRBV19 and J is TRBJ2-1; no firm D call. Germline CDR1 and CDR2: LNHDA and SQIVND (reference sequence). V lost 3 bases and J 2 bases, leaving 14 bases between the germline ends. This CDR3 has 16 amino acids. The CDR3 is CASSIGPPATYNEQFF. The CDR3 DNA is TGTGCCAGTAGTATCGGCCCTCCCGCTACCTACAATGAGCAGTTCTTC.

The chain uses TRBV7-9 and TRBJ2-5, with D unresolved. Trimming removed 5 bases from V and 1 base from J, with 17 bases in between. The CDR3 totals 16 residues. Looked up from germline, CDR1 is SEHNR and CDR2 is FQNEAQ (reference sequence). The CDR3 is CASSKPLVGPQETQYF. Written as DNA, the CDR3 is TGTGCCAGCAGCAAACCCCTGGTCGGGCCCCAAGAGACCCAGTACTTC.

This sequence joins TRBV14 and TRBJ2-5, with TRBD1 as a possible D gene (6 bases). Germline CDR1 SGHDN, CDR2 FVKESK. The CDR3 contains 17 residues. V dropped 0 bases and J dropped 5 bases, with 19 bases sitting between them. CDR3: CASSQDPPGVPRETQYF. Written as DNA, the CDR3 is TGTGCCAGCAGCCAAGATCCCCCAGGGGTTCCGCGGGAGACCCAGTACTTC.

The chain couples TRBV5-6 to TRBJ2-1, with a weak D call TRBD2 (5 bases). Trimming cost V 1 base and J 7 bases, with 18 bases left between them. The CDR3 length is 16 residues. Per germline, CDR1 SGHDT and CDR2 YYEEEE. CDR3 sequence: CASSLNGGRALNEQFF. CDR3 bases: TGTGCCAGCAGCTTGAATGGTGGGAGAGCATTAAATGAGCAGTTCTTC.

The chain carries TRBV28 and TRBJ1-5, with a weak D call TRBD1 (5 bases). The germline CDR1 and CDR2 sequences are MDHEN and SYDVKM. This CDR3 contains 15 residues. Trimming took off 5 bases at V and 6 bases at J, with 17 bases between the two ends. DNA of the CDR3: TGTGCCAGCAGTACTCAGGCGGGGGGAGGTCAGCCCCAGCATTTT. This gives the protein CASSTQAGGGQPQHF.

This sequence joins TRBV9 and TRBJ2-6, with D unclear. The CDR3 has 13 residues. Germline V gene sequence: CDR1 SGDLS, CDR2 YYNGEE. Trimming took 4 bases from V and 4 from J, leaving 6 bases between them. CDR3 sequence: CASSQTGANVLTF. The CDR3 DNA reads as TGTGCCAGCAGCCAGACCGGGGCCAACGTCCTGACTTTC.

V usage is TRBV4-1 and J usage is TRBJ1-1; weak D call: TRBD1 (5 bases). Trimming pared 1 base from V and 6 bases from J, leaving 12 bases between. The CDR3 is 14 residues long. Germline CDR1 MGHRA, CDR2 YSYEKL. The CDR3 loop is CASSQGAGWPEAFF. The CDR3 DNA follows: TGCGCCAGCAGCCAAGGGGCAGGGTGGCCTGAAGCTTTCTTT.

J is TRBJ2-1 and V is TRBV5-1, with D hard to call. Looked up from germline, CDR1 is SGHRS and CDR2 is YFSETQ. The V end was cut by 0 bases, the J end by 5 bases, with 6 bases between. The CDR3 length is 13 residues. In DNA form, the CDR3 reads TGCGCCAGCAGCTTGGATAGTAACAATGAGCAGTTCTTC. The encoded protein is CASSLDSNNEQFF.

The rearrangement joins TRBV28 to TRBJ2-7; D is perhaps TRBD2 (5 bases). CDR3 length: 13 amino acids. Germline V gene lookup returns CDR1 MDHEN and CDR2 SYDVKM. Trimming removed 2 bases at V and 5 bases at J, with 10 bases between. In DNA, the CDR3 is TGTGCCAGCAGTTTAGGGCTAGCAGACGAGCAGTACTTC. This sequence encodes CASSLGLADEQYF.

The J gene is TRBJ2-5, the V gene TRBV7-9; D is undetermined. Trimming pared 1 base from V and 2 bases from J, leaving 11 bases between. The CDR3 totals 15 residues. The V gene's germline CDR1 is SEHNR and CDR2 FQNEAQ (reference sequence). The CDR3: CASSLGGEVQETQYF. DNA for the CDR3: TGTGCCAGCAGCTTAGGTGGCGAGGTTCAAGAGACCCAGTACTTC.

This clone was detected once. The rearrangement links TRBV7-2 to TRBJ2-7; TRBD1 might be the D (6 bases). The CDR3 runs to 12 residues. From germline, CDR1 is SGHTA and CDR2 FQGNSA. Trimming cost V 4 bases and J 7 bases, with 11 bases left between them. The CDR3 DNA follows: TGTGCCAGCAGCTCGCCAGGGGAAGAGCAGTACTTC. It translates to CASSSPGEEQYF.

The rearrangement links TRBV11-2 to TRBJ2-7, with a tentative D call TRBD1 (6 bases). In germline, CDR1 is SGHAT, CDR2 FQNNGV. V shed 6 bases and J shed 2 bases, with 14 bases lying between them. CDR3 length: 14 residues. CDR3 nucleotides: TGTGCCAGCAGGGACAGCACCCGGGCCTACGAGCAGTACTTC. Translating it yields CASRDSTRAYEQYF. Variable domain in full (rest from reference TRBV11-2 and TRBJ2-7): EAGVAQSPRYKIIEKRQSVAFWCNPISGHATLYWYQQILGQGPKLLIQFQNNGVVDDSQLPKDRFSAERLKGVDSTLKIQPAKLEDSAVYLCASRDSTRAYEQYFGPGTRLTVT.

This chain's CDR3 is CASSPGAGMSGNTIYF. The CDR3 DNA reads TGCGCCAGCAGCCCGGGGGCCGGAATGTCTGGAAACACCATATATTTT. The chain recombines TRBV5-1 with TRBJ1-3, with a possible D match to TRBD1 (6 bases). V lost 4 bases, J lost 1 base, and 15 bases lay in between. Germline V gives CDR1 SGHRS, CDR2 YFSETQ. This CDR3 spans 16 amino acids.

The chain recombines TRBV12-5 with TRBJ1-1, with D tentatively TRBD1 (5 bases). Germline V lookup: CDR1 LGHNT, CDR2 FRNRAP. The CDR3 is 11 amino acids. V lost 4 bases, J lost 11 bases, and 11 bases lay in between. CDR3 in amino acids: CASGSRVAAFF. In DNA, the CDR3 is TGTGCTAGTGGTTCCAGGGTTGCCGCTTTCTTT.

The chain has TRBV27 and TRBJ1-2; 9 bases fit TRBD1. The CDR3 covers 14 residues. With V trimmed by 5 bases and J by 3 bases, 4 bases remained unmatched. CDR1 is MNHEY and CDR2 is SMNVEV in the germline V gene (reference sequence). The CDR3 sequence: CASSPRDRDYGYTF. As DNA, the CDR3 is TGTGCCAGCAGTCCCAGGGACAGGGACTATGGCTACACCTTC.

V usage is TRBV11-3 and J usage is TRBJ2-5; 7 nucleotides agree with TRBD1. CDR1 SGHNT and CDR2 YENEEA come from the germline V gene. The CDR3 runs to 15 residues. The V and J ends lost 1 base and 1 base, in that order; junction bases with no gene match: 3. The CDR3 spells CASSLGQGPQETQYF. In nucleotides, the CDR3 is TGTGCCAGCAGCTTAGGACAGGGACCCCAAGAGACCCAGTACTTC.

This clone has just one count. This sequence joins TRBV30 and TRBJ1-3; no clear D. V was clipped by 5 bases and J by 1 base, with 6 bases between them. Germline V CDR1 and CDR2: GTSNPN, SVGIG (reference sequence). This CDR3 has 12 residues. The CDR3 protein is CAWGTSGNTIYF. The CDR3 DNA is TGTGCCTGGGGAACTTCTGGAAACACCATATATTTT.